This TCR beta chain originates from a study of Graves' ophthalmopathy and Graves' hyperthyroidism. From germline, CDR1 is MNHEY and CDR2 SVGAGI. The CDR3 runs 15 residues. With 5 bases removed from V and 7 bases from J, the gap between germline ends came to 21 bases. This clonotype was observed a handful of times. Amplifying from RNA transcripts, the study obtained TCR beta CDR3 regions. HTBI primers were used in a first-round RT-PCR, which preceded a second-round multiplex PCR. From the multiplex PCR reads, TCRdb called clonotypes with MiXCR, one entry per CDR3 protein. The table has 560,000 or so distinct CDR3 sequences, roughly 40% seen once.

The chain links TRBV6-5 to TRBJ2-7, with TRBD2 as a possible D gene (6 bases). The receptor's source is an adult man with Graves' hyperthyroidism. Sequenced material: peripheral blood or thyroid tissue (not recorded which). CDR3 sequence (DNA): TGTGCCAGCAGTCTGGTGGGGGGAGTACGTATGGAGCAGTACTTC. This gives the protein CASSLVGGVRMEQYF.